The 22 T cell receptor beta chains in this list originate from one sample, sequenced in a study of blood T cell repertoires in COVID-19. Repertoires were generated with immunoSEQ multiplex PCR, while TCRdb's copy carries only in-frame clones and drops some. The sample shows approximately 300,000 clones, about 90% of them seen only once. The sample consisted of peripheral blood. These receptors were obtained from a young man who had recovered from COVID-19.

This chain connects TRBV6-6 to TRBJ2-5, with 10 bases fitting TRBD1. Germline V CDR1 and CDR2: MNHNY, SVGAGI (reference sequence). V lost 8 bases, J lost 3 bases, and 0 bases stayed unmatched. This CDR3 is built from 12 residues. The CDR3 DNA follows: TGTGCCAGCGGGACAGGGGAAGAGACCCAGTACTTC. It yields the protein CASGTGEETQYF.

The V gene is TRBV5-1, the J gene TRBJ1-4, with D possibly matching TRBD1 (5 bases). This CDR3 comprises 16 residues. Trimming took 0 bases from V and 7 from J, leaving 16 bases between them. Germline V CDR1 and CDR2: SGHRS, YFSETQ. Written as DNA, the CDR3 is TGCGCCAGCAGCTTGGGGGTAACAGGTCTCCTTGAAAAACTGTTTTTT. Its protein product is CASSLGVTGLLEKLFF.

This rearrangement joins TRBV3-1 (or the pseudogene TRBV3-2) to TRBJ1-2; 9 nucleotides line up with TRBD1. Germline loops: CDR1 LGHDT, CDR2 YNNKEL (reference sequence). This CDR3 is built from 14 residues. Trimming removed 1 base from V and 8 bases from J; junction bases left unmatched: 5. Here the CDR3 DNA reads TGTGCCAGCAGCCAAGGTCTGACAGGGGGAGGCTACACCTTC. Its translation: CASSQGLTGGGYTF.

This chain uses TRBV6-5 with TRBJ2-7; TRBD2 matches 12 bases. Trimming removed 4 bases from V and 3 bases from J; junction bases left unmatched: 1. Germline V lookup: CDR1 MNHEY, CDR2 SVGAGI. This CDR3 comprises 14 residues. Here the CDR3 reads CASSSSGRVYEQYF. In DNA form, the CDR3 reads TGTGCCAGCAGTTCTAGCGGGAGGGTCTACGAGCAGTACTTC.

The J gene is TRBJ2-1, the V gene TRBV3-1 (or the pseudogene TRBV3-2); 8 bases are shared with TRBD2. In germline, CDR1 is LGHDT, CDR2 YNNKEL (reference sequence). Germline trimming cut 6 bases from V and 3 bases from J; bases unmatched to any gene: 7. The CDR3 spans 15 residues. The CDR3 loop is CASSPTSGVYNEQFF. The CDR3 nucleotides are TGTGCCAGCAGTCCCACTAGCGGAGTCTACAATGAGCAGTTCTTC.

The gene calls are TRBV10-2 and TRBJ2-1, with 7 bases that match TRBD1. Germline-derived CDR1 and CDR2 are WSHSY and SAAADI. CDR3 length: 13 residues. With 6 bases clipped from V and 7 bases from J, the junction kept 6 bases outside the gene matches. Written as DNA, the CDR3 is TGCGCCAGCAGATCCCTGGACAGGAATGAGCAGTTCTTC. Amino acid sequence: CASRSLDRNEQFF.

Only a few counts were recorded for this clone. The genes are TRBV25-1 and TRBJ1-3; D might be TRBD1 (5 bases). Germline CDR1 reads MGHDK; CDR2 reads SYGVNS. With 3 bases removed from V and 3 bases from J, the gap between germline ends came to 12 bases. The CDR3 contains 15 residues. This chain's CDR3 is CASSDAGGSGNTIYF. Here the CDR3 DNA reads TGTGCCAGCAGTGACGCCGGGGGTAGTGGAAACACCATATATTTT.

This clone occurred once. This chain joins TRBV2 and TRBJ2-7; perhaps TRBD2 as D (6 bases). The ends were cut back, 2 bases at V and 1 base at J, with 21 bases in the middle. This CDR3 is built from 18 residues. Germline assignment: CDR1 SNHLY and CDR2 FYNNEI. The CDR3 sequence is CASSEKGRSRAGSYEQYF. CDR3 nucleotides: TGTGCCAGCAGTGAAAAGGGACGTTCTCGCGCGGGATCCTACGAGCAGTACTTC.

The chain's CDR3 is CASSPGTSGRTDTQYF. The CDR3 DNA follows: TGTGCCAGCAGCCCTGGGACTAGCGGGCGCACAGATACGCAGTATTTT. V usage is TRBV11-3 and J usage is TRBJ2-3; 12 nucleotides align to TRBD2. This CDR3 contains 16 residues. The ends lost 5 bases at V and 1 base at J; junction bases unmatched: 4. Germline-derived CDR1 and CDR2 are SGHNT and YENEEA. Using reference TRBV11-3 and TRBJ2-3 for the parts outside the CDR3, the full variable domain is EAGVVQSPRYKIIEKKQPVAFWCNPISGHNTLYWYLQNLGQGPELLIRYENEEAVDDSQLPKDRFSAERLKGVDSTLKIQPAELGDSAVYLCASSPGTSGRTDTQYFGPGTRLTVL.

This clone was detected once. The V gene is TRBV7-3, the J gene TRBJ2-5; 8 positions match TRBD1. The ends lost 3 bases at V and 1 base at J; junction bases unmatched: 4. This CDR3 spans 15 amino acids. Germline V gene lookup returns CDR1 SGHTA and CDR2 FQGTGA. This chain's CDR3 is CASSLDRVSQETQYF. CDR3 nucleotides: TGTGCCAGCAGCTTGGACAGGGTTAGCCAAGAGACCCAGTACTTC.

V is TRBV6-5 and J is TRBJ2-7; 9 bases are shared with TRBD1. The CDR3 totals 16 residues. Germline V lookup: CDR1 MNHEY, CDR2 SVGAGI. With 2 bases clipped from V and 2 bases from J, the junction kept 7 bases outside the gene matches. The CDR3 protein is CASSYAGQGNTYEQYF. The DNA of the CDR3 is TGTGCCAGCAGTTACGCGGGACAGGGAAATACCTACGAGCAGTACTTC.

This chain links TRBV4-1 with TRBJ2-7; 10 bases are shared with TRBD2. J gave up 4 bases and V 4 bases, and 10 bases lay outside the gene matches. CDR1 is MGHRA and CDR2 is YSYEKL in the germline V gene. The CDR3 is 16 amino acids. The CDR3 region is CASSPRGSSGSYEQYF. The CDR3 DNA reads TGCGCCAGCAGCCCCCGGGGGTCTAGCGGGAGTTACGAGCAGTACTTC.

The V call is TRBV7-2, the J call TRBJ2-7; tentative D call: TRBD2 (6 bases). V gave up 5 bases and J gave up 4 bases, with 15 bases separating them. Germline V CDR1 and CDR2: SGHTA, FQGNSA. This CDR3 comprises 14 residues. CDR3 loop: CASSPLAGSYEQYF. The CDR3 region has the DNA TGTGCCAGCAGCCCACTAGCTGGCTCTTACGAGCAGTACTTC.

The chain carries TRBV7-2 and TRBJ2-1, with D tentatively TRBD1 (6 bases). The V gene's germline CDR1 is SGHTA and CDR2 FQGNSA. The CDR3 is 14 amino acids. Between the trimmed V and J ends, which lost 8 bases and 6 bases, there was a span of 17 bases. The CDR3 nucleotides are TGTGCCAGCCCGACAGGCCTCGAAGGCAATGAGCAGTTCTTC. Translation gives CASPTGLEGNEQFF.

The chain carries TRBV7-9 and TRBJ2-5; the match to TRBD1 covers 8 bases. V was clipped by 5 bases and J by 3 bases; unmatched bases: 2. The germline gives CDR1 SEHNR, CDR2 FQNEAQ (reference sequence). This CDR3 is built from 13 residues. For the CDR3, the DNA is TGTGCCAGCAGCACGACAGGGGAAGAGACCCAGTACTTC. Protein: CASSTTGEETQYF.

The V gene is TRBV18, the J gene TRBJ2-7; 9 bases fit TRBD1. Germline V gives CDR1 KGHSH, CDR2 LQKENI. The CDR3 contains 15 residues. After removal of 5 bases from V and 0 bases from J, the junction contained 5 bases not matched to a gene. CDR3 DNA sequence: TGTGCCAGCTCAGGGGGACAGGGCAACTCCTACGAGCAGTACTTC. This sequence encodes CASSGGQGNSYEQYF.

The count of this clone is one. CDR3: CASSSPGQWAQPADEKLFF. The CDR3 nucleotides are TGTGCCAGCAGCTCCCCGGGACAGTGGGCCCAGCCTGCCGATGAAAAACTGTTTTTT. The chain recombines TRBV6-2 or TRBV6-3 with TRBJ1-4, with 7 bases matching TRBD1. The CDR3 runs to 19 residues. CDR1 and CDR2 from the germline V gene are MNHEY and SVGEGT. J gave up 6 bases and V 6 bases, and 22 bases lay outside the gene matches.

This clone was seen more than once but under ten times. The rearrangement uses TRBV18 and TRBJ2-3; TRBD2 matches at 7 bases. The CDR3 has 16 residues. Trimming removed 6 bases from V and 2 bases from J; junction bases left unmatched: 11. Per germline, CDR1 KGHSH and CDR2 LQKENI. CDR3 residues: CASSSYRRGSTDTQYF. CDR3 in DNA: TGTGCCAGCTCCTCCTACAGGCGGGGGTCCACAGATACGCAGTATTTT.

V is TRBV13 and J is TRBJ2-7; 10 nucleotides align to TRBD2. The CDR3 consists of 18 residues. Germline CDR1 and CDR2: PRHDT and FYEKMQ (reference sequence). V gave up 5 bases and J gave up 2 bases; unmatched junction bases: 15. CDR3 bases: TGTGCCAGCAGCCGTCGTCTAGCGGGAGACGGGGGCCCCTACGAGCAGTACTTC. This translates into CASSRRLAGDGGPYEQYF.

A single count supports this clone. CDR3 sequence (DNA): TGTGCCAGCAGCGAGGGGAAGGGCGGCTACACCTTC. Translating gives CASSEGKGGYTF. The chain recombines TRBV9 with TRBJ1-2, with a weak D call TRBD1 (5 bases). The CDR3 is made up of 12 amino acids. V was pared by 3 bases and J by 8 bases, with 11 bases between. CDR1 and CDR2 from the germline V gene are SGDLS and YYNGEE.

The V call is TRBV5-4, the J call TRBJ2-1; 9 bases are a match to TRBD2. The V segment lost 0 bases and the J segment 5 bases; nucleotides outside the gene matches: 9. CDR3 size: 17 residues. Germline CDR1 is SGHNT and CDR2 is YYREEE (reference sequence). CDR3: CASSLDNPGLAHNEQFF. The DNA for the CDR3 is TGTGCCAGCAGCTTGGACAATCCGGGACTAGCTCACAATGAGCAGTTCTTC.

The chain employs TRBV6-5 and TRBJ1-2; D unresolved. V shed 6 bases and J shed 3 bases, with 14 bases lying between them. Per germline, CDR1 MNHEY and CDR2 SVGAGI. This CDR3 is built from 14 residues. This chain's CDR3 is CASRVVPEDYGYTF. In DNA, the CDR3 is TGTGCCAGCAGGGTGGTCCCTGAGGACTATGGCTACACCTTC.